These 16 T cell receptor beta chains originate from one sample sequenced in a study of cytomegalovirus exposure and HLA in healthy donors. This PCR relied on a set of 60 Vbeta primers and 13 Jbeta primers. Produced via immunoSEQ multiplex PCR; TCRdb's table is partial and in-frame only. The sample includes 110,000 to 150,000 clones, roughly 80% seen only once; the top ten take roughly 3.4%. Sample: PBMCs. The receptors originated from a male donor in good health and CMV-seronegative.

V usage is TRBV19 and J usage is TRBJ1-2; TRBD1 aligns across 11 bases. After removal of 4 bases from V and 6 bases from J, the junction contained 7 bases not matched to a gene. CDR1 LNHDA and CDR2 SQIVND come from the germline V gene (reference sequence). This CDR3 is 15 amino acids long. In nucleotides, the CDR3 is TGTGCCAGTAGTACAACCGGGACAGGGGGTGATGGCTACACCTTC. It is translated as CASSTTGTGGDGYTF.

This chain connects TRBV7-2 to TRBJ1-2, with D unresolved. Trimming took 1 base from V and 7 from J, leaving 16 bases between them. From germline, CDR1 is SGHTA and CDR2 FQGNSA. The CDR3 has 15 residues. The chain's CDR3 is CASSLEVTTRGGYTF. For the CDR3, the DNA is TGTGCCAGCAGCTTAGAGGTCACGACGAGAGGTGGCTACACCTTC.

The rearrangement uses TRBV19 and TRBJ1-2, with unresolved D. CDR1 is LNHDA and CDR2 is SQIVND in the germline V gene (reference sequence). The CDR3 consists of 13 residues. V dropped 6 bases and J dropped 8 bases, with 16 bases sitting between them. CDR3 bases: TGTGCCAGTAGATTCCAGCCTCGGGAGGGCTACACCTTC. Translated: CASRFQPREGYTF.

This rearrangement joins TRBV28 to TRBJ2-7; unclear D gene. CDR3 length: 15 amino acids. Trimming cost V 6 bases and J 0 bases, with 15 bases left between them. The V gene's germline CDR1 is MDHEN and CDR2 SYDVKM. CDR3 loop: CASSPAAWSSYEQYF. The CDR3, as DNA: TGTGCCAGCAGCCCCGCGGCCTGGAGCTCCTACGAGCAGTACTTC.

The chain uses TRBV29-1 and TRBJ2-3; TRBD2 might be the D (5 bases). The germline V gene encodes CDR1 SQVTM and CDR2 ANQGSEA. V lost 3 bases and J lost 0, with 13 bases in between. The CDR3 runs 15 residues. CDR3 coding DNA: TGCAGCGTTGATTGGAGGAAGGAGAGCACAGATACGCAGTATTTT. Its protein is CSVDWRKESTDTQYF.

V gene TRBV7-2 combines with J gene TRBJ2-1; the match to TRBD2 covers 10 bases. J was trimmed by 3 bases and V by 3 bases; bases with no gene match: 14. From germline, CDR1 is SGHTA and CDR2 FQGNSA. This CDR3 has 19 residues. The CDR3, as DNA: TGTGCCAGCAGCTTTACTCGGGGTAGCGGGGGGACCCGCTACAATGAGCAGTTCTTC. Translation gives CASSFTRGSGGTRYNEQFF.

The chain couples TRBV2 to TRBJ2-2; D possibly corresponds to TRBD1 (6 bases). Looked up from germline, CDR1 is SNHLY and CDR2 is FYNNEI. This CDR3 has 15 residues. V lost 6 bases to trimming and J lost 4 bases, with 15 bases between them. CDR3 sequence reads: CASSRHTGSTGELFF. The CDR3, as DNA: TGTGCCAGCAGCCGCCATACAGGGAGCACCGGGGAGCTGTTTTTT.

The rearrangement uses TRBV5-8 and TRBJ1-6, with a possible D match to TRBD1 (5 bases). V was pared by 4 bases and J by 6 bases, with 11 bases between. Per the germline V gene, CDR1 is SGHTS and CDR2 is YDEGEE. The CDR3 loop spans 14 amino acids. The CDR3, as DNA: TGTGCCAGCAGCCTAGTTAGGGGTAATTCACCCCTCCACTTT. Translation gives CASSLVRGNSPLHF.

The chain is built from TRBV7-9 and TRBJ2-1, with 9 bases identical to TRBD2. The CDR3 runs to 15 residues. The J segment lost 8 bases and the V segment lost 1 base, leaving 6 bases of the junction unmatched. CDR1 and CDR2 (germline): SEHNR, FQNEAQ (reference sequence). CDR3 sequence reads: CASSLVGLASDEQFF. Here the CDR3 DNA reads TGTGCCAGCAGCTTAGTCGGACTAGCGTCGGATGAGCAGTTCTTC.

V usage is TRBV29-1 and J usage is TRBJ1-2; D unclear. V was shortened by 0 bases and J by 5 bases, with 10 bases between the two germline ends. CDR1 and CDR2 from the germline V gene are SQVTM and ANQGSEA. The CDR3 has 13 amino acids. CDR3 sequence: CSVEDFLEYGYTF. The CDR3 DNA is TGCAGCGTTGAAGATTTTCTCGAGTATGGCTACACCTTC.

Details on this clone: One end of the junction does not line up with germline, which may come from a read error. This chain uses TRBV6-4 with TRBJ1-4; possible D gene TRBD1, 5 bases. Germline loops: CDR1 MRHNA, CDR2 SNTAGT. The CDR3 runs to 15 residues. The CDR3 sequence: CASSASGGSGEKLLF. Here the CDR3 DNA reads TGTGCCAGCAGTGCATCGGGGGGAAGTGGTGAAAAACTGCTTTTT.

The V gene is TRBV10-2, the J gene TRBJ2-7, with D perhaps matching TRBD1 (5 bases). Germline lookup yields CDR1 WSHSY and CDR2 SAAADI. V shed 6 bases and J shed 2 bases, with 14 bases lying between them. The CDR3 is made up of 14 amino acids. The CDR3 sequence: CASRNQGKTYEQYF. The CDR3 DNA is TGCGCCAGCAGAAATCAGGGTAAGACCTACGAGCAGTACTTC.

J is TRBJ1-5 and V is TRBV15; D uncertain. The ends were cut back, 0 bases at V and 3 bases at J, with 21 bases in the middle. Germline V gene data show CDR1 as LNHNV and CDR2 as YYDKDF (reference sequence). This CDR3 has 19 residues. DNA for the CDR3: TGTGCCACCAGCAGAGACCCTATCAAAAATGGCGGAAACAATCAGCCCCAGCATTTT. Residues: CATSRDPIKNGGNNQPQHF.

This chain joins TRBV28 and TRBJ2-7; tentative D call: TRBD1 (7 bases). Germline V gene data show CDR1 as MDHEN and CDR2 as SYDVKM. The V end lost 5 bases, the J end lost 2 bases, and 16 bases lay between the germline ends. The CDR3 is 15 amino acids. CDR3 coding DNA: TGTGCCAGCAGTCAGGGGGGCGGAGGGGCCTACGAGCAGTACTTC. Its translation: CASSQGGGGAYEQYF.

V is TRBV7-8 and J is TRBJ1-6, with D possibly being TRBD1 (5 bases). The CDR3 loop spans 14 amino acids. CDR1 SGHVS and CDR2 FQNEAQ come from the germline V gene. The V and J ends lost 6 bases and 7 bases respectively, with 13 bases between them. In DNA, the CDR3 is TGTGCCAGCAGGGGTACGGGGGTGAATTCACCCCTCCACTTT. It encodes CASRGTGVNSPLHF.

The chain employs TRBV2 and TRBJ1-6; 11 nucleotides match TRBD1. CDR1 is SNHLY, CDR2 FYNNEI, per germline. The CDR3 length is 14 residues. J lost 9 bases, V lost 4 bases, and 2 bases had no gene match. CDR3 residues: CASSVGQGASPLHF. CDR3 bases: TGTGCCAGCAGTGTCGGACAGGGGGCTTCACCCCTCCACTTT.